A selection of T cell receptor beta chains follows, all from one sample in a study of blood T cells in healthy people across ages. TCRdb fed the 5' RACE reads into MiXCR, producing one record per CDR3 protein. The repertoire has over 600,000 distinct CDR3 sequences, under 25% of them found once; the top ten carry approximately 3.6%. The sample comprised blood. The receptors originated from an older man in good health. Each CDR3 is given with its conserved first and last residue. Fields, in order: V gene, J gene, D gene, clone size, CDR3 DNA, CDR3 protein. The D gene is left open where the match is weak. The size field is filled for only some rows; it gives once, few, many or a size class.

TRBV3-1	TRBJ2-5	TRBD1	few	TGTGCCAGCAGCCAAGGCCCCCGGGACAGGGAAGCGGAGACCCAGTACTTC	CASSQGPRDREAETQYF
TRBV7-2	TRBJ2-7	.	.	TGTGCCAGCAGCTTGGAGGCCTTCTACGAGCAGTACTTC	CASSLEAFYEQYF
TRBV7-6	TRBJ2-5	.	.	TGTGCCAGCAGCTTATCCCAGATTGGGGAGACCCAGTACTTC	CASSLSQIGETQYF
TRBV10-1	TRBJ1-4	.	few	TGCGCCAGCAGCCCCGGGAGGGGTTCGGTAGAAAAACTGTTTTTT	CASSPGRGSVEKLFF
TRBV6-5	TRBJ2-5	.	.	TGTGCCAGCACTCCGGAGGGGCTGTTACAAGAGACCCAGTACTTC	CASTPEGLLQETQYF
TRBV27	TRBJ2-2	TRBD1	few	TGTGCCAGCAATAAGGACAGGGCCTCGAACACCGGGGAGCTGTTTTTT	CASNKDRASNTGELFF
TRBV20-1	TRBJ2-1	TRBD2	.	TGCAGTGCTACGGCTAGCGGGAGGACCGTCTCCTACAATGAGCAGTTCTTC	CSATASGRTVSYNEQFF
TRBV12-3/TRBV12-4	TRBJ1-2	TRBD1	few	TGTGCCAGCAGCCGAGGGACAGGGGGGTATGGCTACACCTTC	CASSRGTGGYGYTF
TRBV7-9	TRBJ2-5	TRBD2	.	TGTGCCAGCAGCTTAGGGACTAGCGGGAGGGCCGAGACCCAGTACTTC	CASSLGTSGRAETQYF
TRBV2	TRBJ2-7	.	few	TGTGCCAGCACGGAGCGGATATACGAGCAGTACTTC	CASTERIYEQYF
TRBV4-3	TRBJ2-1	.	few	TGCGCCAGCAGCCGTAGCCTTAGGGGTTACAATGAGCAGTTCTTC	CASSRSLRGYNEQFF
TRBV7-2	TRBJ2-3	TRBD2	.	TGTGCCAGCAGCCTACTCAGCGGGATAATAGATACGCAGTATTTT	CASSLLSGIIDTQYF
TRBV20-1	TRBJ2-5	.	many	TGCAGTGCTAGTCCGGGAATCTGGGAGACCCAGTACTTC	CSASPGIWETQYF
TRBV12-3/TRBV12-4	TRBJ1-1	.	.	TGTGCCAGCAGTCCGACAGAGCGGTGGACTGAAGCTTTCTTT	CASSPTERWTEAFF
TRBV20-1	TRBJ2-5	TRBD1	.	TGCAGTGCTAGAGAAACCGGGACAGGGTTTGGGGAGACCCAGTACTTC	CSARETGTGFGETQYF
TRBV6-2/TRBV6-3	TRBJ2-7	.	many	TGTGCCAGCAGTTACTCGGTCGAGAATGGTTACGAGCAGTACTTC	CASSYSVENGYEQYF
TRBV6-2/TRBV6-3	TRBJ2-5	.	.	TGTGCCAGCAGTAACAGGGAGCAAGAGACCCAGTACTTC	CASSNREQETQYF
TRBV20-1	TRBJ2-1	.	once	TGCAGTGCTAGAGATTGGTCAGGGAAGAATGAGCAGTTCTTC	CSARDWSGKNEQFF
TRBV5-1	TRBJ2-5	.	.	TGCGCCAGCAGCATCTCACTGGAGACCCAGTACTTC	CASSISLETQYF
TRBV6-1	TRBJ2-7	.	.	TGTGCCAGCAGTGCCTACGAAGGATCCAGCGACGAGCAGTACTTC	CASSAYEGSSDEQYF
TRBV6-2/TRBV6-3	TRBJ2-7	TRBD2	.	TGTGCCAGCAAATTCGGACCGGGACTAGCGGATTACGAGCAGTACTTC	CASKFGPGLADYEQYF
TRBV27	TRBJ1-1	.	.	TGTGCCAGCAGTTTTGGGTCGGGGGGCACTGAAGCTTTCTTT	CASSFGSGGTEAFF
TRBV5-1	TRBJ2-7	TRBD2	few	TGCGCCAGCAGCGCATCGATAGCGGGAGGACCCTCCTACGAGCAGTACTTC	CASSASIAGGPSYEQYF
TRBV5-4	TRBJ2-5	.	.	TGTGCCAGCAGCTCCCGGGTAACAGGGAACGGAGAGACCCAGTACTTC	CASSSRVTGNGETQYF
TRBV6-4	TRBJ2-3	.	.	TGTGCCAGCAGTGGGGGGGGCAACACAGATACGCAGTATTTT	CASSGGGNTDTQYF
TRBV3-1	TRBJ2-6	.	.	TGTGCCAGCAGCCAACGACGAGGGACTGGGGCCAACGTCCTGACTTTC	CASSQRRGTGANVLTF
TRBV5-1	TRBJ2-6	.	.	TGCGCCAGCAGCTTGCGGGCCCTCTCTGGGGCCAACGTCCTGACTTTC	CASSLRALSGANVLTF
TRBV20-1	TRBJ2-2	TRBD2	.	TGCAGTGGCGGGAGAAACACCGGGGAGCTGTTTTTT	CSGGRNTGELFF
TRBV29-1	TRBJ1-1	.	.	TGCAGCGCCCGGATGGACGGACCCGAAGCTTTCTTT	CSARMDGPEAFF
TRBV3-1	TRBJ2-4	TRBD2	few	TGTGCCAGCAGTGCAGGGGGCCCGTCCGGGACTAGCGGGAGAGACATTCAGTACTTC	CASSAGGPSGTSGRDIQYF
TRBV20-1	TRBJ1-4	.	many	TGCAGTGCTAGCCTCGGGGGACCCAATGAAAAACTGTTTTTT	CSASLGGPNEKLFF
TRBV3-1	TRBJ2-3	.	.	TGTGCCAGCAGCCCGTTTAACCCGGATACGCAGTATTTT	CASSPFNPDTQYF
TRBV20-1	TRBJ2-5	.	.	TGCAGTGCTAGAGATGATCGGGAGTTCTCAACTTGGGAGACCCAGTACTTC	CSARDDREFSTWETQYF
TRBV15	TRBJ1-2	TRBD1	.	TGTGCCACCAGCAGAGATTCAATAGGACAGGGCCGGAACACCTTC	CATSRDSIGQGRNTF
TRBV27	TRBJ1-2	TRBD1	many	TGTGCCAGCAGAAAAGCCCAGGGGGCTTATGGCTACACCTTC	CASRKAQGAYGYTF
TRBV29-1	TRBJ1-4	.	.	TGCAGCGTTGGTTTACACTCAACTAATGAAAAACTGTTTTTT	CSVGLHSTNEKLFF
TRBV6-1	TRBJ1-2	.	.	TGTGCCAGCAGTGAACGGGGGGTGTCTAACTATGGCTACACCTTC	CASSERGVSNYGYTF
TRBV11-2	TRBJ2-2	.	few	TGTGCCAGCACAATCCGGGACTTTCCTTACACCGGGGAGCTGTTTTTT	CASTIRDFPYTGELFF
TRBV12-3/TRBV12-4	TRBJ2-5	.	.	TGTGCCAGCACGAACGGGCCCCACGGGGAGACCCAGTACTTC	CASTNGPHGETQYF
TRBV4-1	TRBJ2-1	TRBD2	few	TGCGCCAGCAGCCAAGAGAGGAGGACGGGAGGCCAGCGGGCCTCTTTGAGCTCCTACAATGAGCAGTTCTTC	CASSQERRTGGQRASLSSYNEQFF
TRBV12-3/TRBV12-4	TRBJ2-7	.	few	TGTGCCAGCAGCTCCCTTTCCGAGCAGTACTTC	CASSSLSEQYF
TRBV6-5	TRBJ2-3	.	few	TGTGCCAGCAGTTCAGTAGGGGACACAGATACGCAGTATTTT	CASSSVGDTDTQYF
TRBV4-1	TRBJ2-5	.	.	TGCGCCAGCAGCCAAGATACAGGGTGGAAAGGGACCCAGTACTTC	CASSQDTGWKGTQYF
TRBV9	TRBJ2-2	TRBD1	.	TGTGCCAGCAGCACCGGGACAGGGGGCGGGGAGCTGTTTTTT	CASSTGTGGGELFF
TRBV7-2	TRBJ2-3	TRBD2	.	TGTGCCAGCAGCCGGACTAGCGGGACCAGCACAGATACGCAGTATTTT	CASSRTSGTSTDTQYF
TRBV29-1	TRBJ1-4	.	many	TGCAGCGTTGCAACAGTCACTCGGGAAAAACTGTTTTTT	CSVATVTREKLFF
TRBV15	TRBJ2-7	.	many	TGTGCCACCAGCGAACAGGGAAAGGGGTACGAGCAGTACTTC	CATSEQGKGYEQYF
TRBV7-9	TRBJ2-7	TRBD2	many	TGTGCCAGCAGCCACGGACTAGCGGGAGAATCCGAGCAGTACTTC	CASSHGLAGESEQYF
TRBV9	TRBJ2-7	TRBD1	.	TGTGCCAGCAGTTTACAAGGGACAGGTTCCTACGAGCAGTACTTC	CASSLQGTGSYEQYF
TRBV3-1	TRBJ1-1	.	many	TGTGCCAGCAGCCAAGATCCGGAGAACACTGAAGCTTTCTTT	CASSQDPENTEAFF
TRBV25-1	TRBJ2-7	.	.	TGTGCCAGCATGGGGGGCTTCGACGAGCAGTACTTC	CASMGGFDEQYF